Below, 11 T cell receptor beta chains from the same sample are listed, as sequenced in a study of T-cell reconstitution after alpha-beta-depleted transplantation in children. As it was prepared, the TCRbeta library received unique molecular identifiers. TCRdb recomputed calls from the PCR reads with MiXCR, one row per CDR3 protein. The sample includes hundreds of thousands of distinct CDR3 sequences, roughly a quarter of them seen just once. This specimen was PBMCs, taken before TCRalphabeta/CD19-depleted stem cell transplant. Source of these receptors: a girl aged 2-10 years with Fanconi anemia, due to receive a stem cell transplant.

The V gene is TRBV29-1, the J gene TRBJ2-1; D possibly uses TRBD1 or TRBD2 (6 bases each). V lost 4 bases and J lost 5, with 12 bases in between. The CDR3 is made up of 13 amino acids. The V gene's germline CDR1 is SQVTM and CDR2 ANQGSEA. DNA of the CDR3: TGCAGCGTTGCGTCGGGGGCCCACAATGAGCAGTTCTTC. Its translation is CSVASGAHNEQFF.

The chain recombines TRBV7-3 with TRBJ1-1; 9 bases align to TRBD1. CDR1 SGHTA and CDR2 FQGTGA come from the germline V gene. V lost 1 base, J lost 3 bases, and 3 bases stayed unmatched. The CDR3 length is 15 residues. CDR3 amino acids: CASSLSRQGDTEAFF. The CDR3 nucleotides are TGTGCCAGCAGCTTAAGCCGACAGGGGGACACTGAAGCTTTCTTT.

This clonotype was counted ten times or more. This rearrangement joins TRBV12-3 or TRBV12-4 to TRBJ1-2; D unclear. With 6 bases removed from V and 2 bases from J, the gap between germline ends came to 16 bases. This CDR3 contains 15 residues. The CDR3 region is CASSPSMGTNYGYTF. CDR3 coding DNA: TGTGCCAGCAGCCCCTCTATGGGCACAAACTATGGCTACACCTTC.

In this sample, this clonotype turned up many times. The chain employs TRBV25-1 and TRBJ2-7; 8 bases map to TRBD2. V lost 7 bases to trimming and J lost 3 bases; unmatched junction nucleotides: 14. CDR1 is MGHDK and CDR2 is SYGVNS in the germline V gene. This CDR3 spans 16 amino acids. The DNA for the CDR3 is TGTGCCAGCATTAAGTCTTCCGAGCGGGAGATCTACGAGCAGTACTTC. The encoded protein is CASIKSSEREIYEQYF.

This clonotype has ten or more counts. CDR3 amino acids: CASRAPSNTIYF. CDR3 sequence (DNA): TGTGCCAGCAGGGCGCCTTCAAACACCATATATTTT. The chain joins TRBV12-3 or TRBV12-4 to TRBJ1-3; no definite D call. Trimming left V 6 bases short and J 6 bases short, with 9 bases between. The CDR3 has 12 residues.

This clonotype was seen a few times. The chain has TRBV29-1 and TRBJ2-5; a weak D match, TRBD2 (6 bases). This CDR3 is 14 amino acids long. The V end lost 6 bases, the J end lost 1 base, and 15 bases lay between the germline ends. Germline V gives CDR1 SQVTM, CDR2 ANQGSEA. The CDR3 region is CSVSTPGLQETQYF. DNA of the CDR3: TGCAGCGTATCGACCCCGGGACTCCAAGAGACCCAGTACTTC. The full variable domain, with the rest looked up from reference TRBV29-1 and TRBJ2-5, is SAVISQKPSRDICQRGTSLTIQCQVDSQVTMMFWYRQQPGQSLTLIATANQGSEATYESGFVIDKFPISRPNLTFSTLTVSNMSPEDSSIYLCSVSTPGLQETQYFGPGTRLLVL.

This clonotype appeared a few times. The chain employs TRBV7-9 and TRBJ2-1, with 12 bases matching TRBD2. The CDR3 runs 13 residues. V lost 9 bases and J lost 8; bases outside the gene matches: 5. Per germline, CDR1 SEHNR and CDR2 FQNEAQ (reference sequence). This CDR3 is CASPTSGSYEQFF. The DNA for the CDR3 is TGTGCCAGTCCGACTAGCGGGAGTTATGAGCAGTTCTTC.

This clonotype was counted at least ten times. The chain links TRBV28 to TRBJ2-3; D is ambiguous. CDR3 length: 17 amino acids. The V end was cut by 5 bases, the J end by 0 bases, with 18 bases between. From germline, CDR1 is MDHEN and CDR2 SYDVKM. CDR3 nucleotides: TGTGCCAGCAGTCCCTCGTTTAGGGCCACTAGCACAGATACGCAGTATTTT. Amino acids: CASSPSFRATSTDTQYF.

The rearrangement links TRBV20-1 to TRBJ2-3, with 8 nucleotides matching TRBD1. The V segment lost 0 bases and the J segment 4 bases; nucleotides outside the gene matches: 3. The length of the CDR3 is 14 residues. CDR1 DFQATT and CDR2 SNEGSKA come from the germline V gene (reference sequence). CDR3 nucleotide sequence: TGCAGTGCTAGAGACAGGGGACAGGCAGATACGCAGTATTTT. As protein: CSARDRGQADTQYF.

J is TRBJ2-2 and V is TRBV12-3 or TRBV12-4; perhaps D is TRBD1 or TRBD2 (5 bases each). CDR3 length: 13 residues. With 6 bases removed from V and 5 bases from J, the gap between germline ends came to 10 bases. CDR3 sequence reads: CASRRGETGELFF. The CDR3 DNA follows: TGTGCCAGCAGGAGGGGTGAAACCGGGGAGCTGTTTTTT.

In its sample, this clonotype was seen many times. The CDR3 is CSARLVLPYNEQFF. CDR3 sequence (DNA): TGCAGTGCTAGGCTAGTTCTTCCCTACAATGAGCAGTTCTTC. V and J are TRBV20-1 and TRBJ2-1; D unclear. From germline, CDR1 is DFQATT and CDR2 SNEGSKA (reference sequence). The V gene lost 3 bases and the J gene lost 2 bases, with 11 bases spanning the gap. The CDR3 loop spans 14 amino acids.